A selection of T cell receptor beta chains follows, all from one sample in a study of OX40 agonist ivuxolimab in advanced cancers. The protocol was immunoSEQ multiplex PCR, while the TCRdb copy is restricted to in-frame clones and leaves out a portion. The table lists about 160,000 clones, 94% of them singletons. Here the sequenced sample was CD4+ or CD8+ T cells sorted from blood, taken in a trial of the OX40 agonist ivuxolimab. The receptors come from an adult with an advanced solid tumor such as melanoma, head and neck, liver or kidney cancer. Each CDR3 is given without its conserved first and last residue. The order of the fields is V gene, CDR3 protein.

>TRBV6-5
ASRKGQGNYGYT
>TRBV10-3
AITLEGGISAGGYT
>TRBV7-2
ASSLVFRQGDQPQH
>TRBV19
ASTFGGGGQPQH
>TRBV7-2
ASSGRQSHSGGKLF
>TRBV10-3
AISESGSWEETQY
>TRBV7-6
ASSLVRGSTTDTQY
>TRBV7-3
ASSSTGTSGNNEQF
>TRBV5-1
ASRALEDSGNTIY
>TRBV4-1
ASSQGALARTSYEQY
>TRBV7-2
ASSLSLQGANYGYT
>TRBV18
ASSPGRAGITEAF
>TRBV28
ASSLLPGRDQPQH
>TRBV19
ASSSQRGDTYEQY
>TRBV6-4
ASKPTAAVTGELF
>TRBV5-8
ASRRTDTQY
>TRBV4-1
ASSQDFRRGIQETQY
>TRBV9
ASSSGPANEQF
>TRBV4-3
ASSPGHRGRNYGYT
>TRBV5-1
ASSLLGPSEQF
>TRBV5-1
AGRQGLNYGYT
>TRBV7-8
ASSLSRWADSTYEQY
>TRBV6-5
ASSYSTGPGTQY
>TRBV9
ASSVKAGVSGNTIY
>TRBV18
ASSPRAGENIQY
>TRBV5-4
ASSSAQGFYGYT
>TRBV18
ASSPVRPGRGYGYT
>TRBV18
ASSPSKGARETQY
>TRBV2
ASSRDRVSGDYGYT
>TRBV9
ASSVDSGTQY
>TRBV5-1
ASSLRGHEQY